The 2 T cell receptor beta chains given below trace back to one sample, sequenced in a study of OX40 agonist ivuxolimab in advanced cancers. TCRdb's table, derived via immunoSEQ multiplex PCR, lists solely in-frame clones and lacks some. Among 10,000 to 15,000 clones listed, around 72% were seen once. Here the sequenced sample was CD4+ or CD8+ T cells sorted from blood, taken in a trial of the OX40 agonist ivuxolimab. The receptors originated from an adult with an advanced solid tumor such as melanoma, head and neck, liver or kidney cancer.

The J gene is TRBJ2-1, the V gene TRBV4-1; D uncertain. The CDR3 is 13 residues long. Germline loops: CDR1 MGHRA, CDR2 YSYEKL. The ends were cut back, 0 bases at V and 9 bases at J, with 9 bases in the middle. CDR3 protein: CASSQDLFPEQFF. CDR3 in DNA: TGCGCCAGCAGCCAAGATTTATTCCCTGAGCAGTTCTTC.

V is TRBV27 and J is TRBJ2-7; D possibly uses TRBD1 or TRBD2 (5 bases each). The CDR3 runs 13 residues. Germline CDR1 and CDR2: MNHEY and SMNVEV (reference sequence). V dropped 9 bases and J dropped 5 bases, with 17 bases sitting between them. The CDR3 nucleotides read TGTGCCAGTGGGGAACAGGAGGTAGACGAGCAGTACTTC. Translated, it gives CASGEQEVDEQYF.